The 16 T cell receptor beta chains listed next were all sequenced from one sample in a study of graft-versus-host responses after intestinal transplantation. The repertoire was sequenced with immunoSEQ multiplex PCR; TCRdb's copy has only in-frame clones and lacks some. The table has some 87,000 clones, around 90% seen once. For these receptors, no antigen is known. Here the sequenced sample was unstimulated CD4+ T cells sorted from spleen or lymph node cells, taken before intestinal transplant. These receptors all come from a human donor who received an intestinal transplant.

The chain links TRBV7-2 to TRBJ2-7; 8 nucleotides line up with TRBD1. The trim removed 5 bases at V and 3 bases at J, leaving 6 bases unmatched. This CDR3 region has 14 residues. Germline V gene data show CDR1 as SGHTA and CDR2 as FQGNSA. CDR3 bases: TGTGCCAGCAGCCCAGGACAGGGCCTCTACGAGCAGTACTTC. It yields the protein CASSPGQGLYEQYF. Looking up the rest from reference TRBV7-2 and TRBJ2-7 gives the full variable domain: GAGVSQSPSNKVTEKGKDVELRCDPISGHTALYWYRQSLGQGLEFLIYFQGNSAPDKSGLPSDRFSAERTGGSVSTLTIQRTQQEDSAVYLCASSPGQGLYEQYFGPGTRLTVT.

The V gene is TRBV27, the J gene TRBJ1-2, with 8 nucleotides matching TRBD1. Germline assignment: CDR1 MNHEY and CDR2 SMNVEV (reference sequence). Unmatched junction bases numbered 10, after V lost 4 bases and J lost 3 bases. The CDR3 covers 16 residues. The CDR3, as DNA: TGTGCCAGCAGTTCGGACAGGGAGAGTAGACACTATGGCTACACCTTC. Residues: CASSSDRESRHYGYTF.

The genes are TRBV29-1 and TRBJ2-2, with 8 bases lining up with TRBD1. V shed 3 bases and J 4 bases; nucleotides not matched to a gene: 1. This CDR3 comprises 13 residues. The germline V gene encodes CDR1 SQVTM and CDR2 ANQGSEA. CDR3 sequence (DNA): TGCAGCGTTGACAGGGGGCGCACCGGGGAGCTGTTTTTT. It specifies CSVDRGRTGELFF.

The genes are TRBV28 and TRBJ2-4; possibly TRBD1 for D (5 bases). Germline V lookup: CDR1 MDHEN, CDR2 SYDVKM. The length of the CDR3 is 13 residues. The V gene lost 7 bases and the J gene lost 3 bases, with 10 bases spanning the gap. CDR3 in amino acids: CASTRVGKNIQYF. CDR3 bases: TGTGCCAGCACCAGGGTAGGCAAAAACATTCAGTACTTC.

The chain links TRBV6-5 to TRBJ1-1, with 7 bases fitting TRBD1. Germline-derived CDR1 and CDR2 are MNHEY and SVGAGI. The CDR3 totals 13 residues. With 6 bases clipped from V and 5 bases from J, the junction kept 6 bases outside the gene matches. The CDR3 spells CASSKTGQTEAFF. Written as DNA, the CDR3 is TGTGCCAGCAGCAAGACAGGGCAGACTGAAGCTTTCTTT.

This clone was found once. The chain links TRBV19 to TRBJ2-1; TRBD1 agrees at 8 bases. V shed 5 bases and J 8 bases; nucleotides not matched to a gene: 17. The CDR3 is 17 residues long. CDR1 and CDR2 (germline): LNHDA, SQIVND (reference sequence). The CDR3 DNA follows: TGTGCCAGTAGTTGGGTACGTGGAGCAGGGGGCCTCTATGAGCAGTTCTTC. As protein: CASSWVRGAGGLYEQFF.

This clone was observed a single time. The chain couples TRBV7-2 to TRBJ2-1, with D maybe TRBD2 (5 bases). CDR1 SGHTA and CDR2 FQGNSA come from the germline V gene. The CDR3 totals 15 residues. V lost 3 bases and J lost 6, with 15 bases in between. The CDR3 loop is CASSFYSEVGNEQFF. The CDR3 nucleotides read TGTGCCAGCAGCTTTTATTCGGAGGTAGGCAATGAGCAGTTCTTC.

The genes are TRBV6-6 and TRBJ2-1; TRBD2 might be the D (6 bases). The V end lost 6 bases, the J end lost 7 bases, and 16 bases lay between the germline ends. The CDR3 contains 14 residues. Germline CDR1 is MNHNY and CDR2 is SVGAGI (reference sequence). Here the CDR3 DNA reads TGTGCCAGCAGCTTAGCGGCAGGCTGGAATGAGCAGTTCTTC. This translates into CASSLAAGWNEQFF.

This chain's CDR3 is CASSPGHATNEKLFF. CDR3 in DNA: TGTGCCAGCAGTCCAGGGCACGCAACTAATGAAAAACTGTTTTTT. The chain couples TRBV5-5 to TRBJ1-4; weak D call: TRBD1 (5 bases). V lost 5 bases, J lost 0 bases, and 11 bases lay in between. CDR1 is SGHKS and CDR2 is YYEKEE in the germline V gene (reference sequence). This CDR3 is 15 amino acids long.

This sequence joins TRBV11-2 and TRBJ2-1, with D perhaps matching TRBD1 (5 bases). The CDR3 totals 15 residues. V gave up 3 bases and J gave up 4 bases, with 13 bases separating them. The germline V gene encodes CDR1 SGHAT and CDR2 FQNNGV. CDR3 sequence reads: CASSFDSLPYNEQFF. CDR3 in DNA: TGTGCCAGCAGCTTCGACAGTCTCCCTTACAATGAGCAGTTCTTC.

The chain combines TRBV9 with TRBJ2-1, with TRBD2 identical over 10 bases. The V gene end was trimmed by 2 bases and the J gene end by 4 bases; junction bases not matched to a gene: 6. In germline, CDR1 is SGDLS, CDR2 YYNGEE. There are 16 residues in the CDR3. In DNA form, the CDR3 reads TGTGCCAGCAGCGTCACCAGCGGGAGGGCATACAATGAGCAGTTCTTC. Translation gives CASSVTSGRAYNEQFF.

The chain links TRBV28 to TRBJ1-1; D remains ambiguous. The V end lost 1 base, the J end lost 1 base, and 10 bases lay between the germline ends. The germline CDR1 and CDR2 sequences are MDHEN and SYDVKM. The CDR3 runs 15 residues. CDR3 sequence: CASSLYGMTNTEAFF. The CDR3 DNA reads as TGTGCCAGCAGTTTATATGGAATGACGAACACTGAAGCTTTCTTT.

The rearrangement uses TRBV11-1 and TRBJ2-5; TRBD2 matches 13 bases. Per germline, CDR1 SGHAT and CDR2 FQDESV (reference sequence). The CDR3 is 16 residues long. The V segment lost 2 bases and the J segment 8 bases; nucleotides outside the gene matches: 8. The CDR3 DNA reads TGTGCCAGCAGCTTACCCGGACTAGCGGGAGTCGAAACCCAGTACTTC. Amino acid sequence: CASSLPGLAGVETQYF. The entire variable domain, with the rest obtained from reference TRBV11-1 and TRBJ2-5, is as follows: EAEVAQSPRYKITEKSQAVAFWCDPISGHATLYWYRQILGQGPELLVQFQDESVVDDSQLPKDRFSAERLKGVDSTLKIQPAELGDSAMYLCASSLPGLAGVETQYFGPGTRLLVL.

J is TRBJ2-1 and V is TRBV5-1, with TRBD2 matching over 11 bases. V lost 4 bases and J lost 12; bases outside the gene matches: 9. The CDR3 consists of 14 residues. Per the germline V gene, CDR1 is SGHRS and CDR2 is YFSETQ. The DNA for the CDR3 is TGCGCCAGCAGCAGACAGGGACTAGCGGCGGGGCAGTTCTTC. Translating it yields CASSRQGLAAGQFF. Together with reference TRBV5-1 and TRBJ2-1, the CDR3 gives the full variable domain: KAGVTQTPRYLIKTRGQQVTLSCSPISGHRSVSWYQQTPGQGLQFLFEYFSETQRNKGNFPGRFSGRQFSNSRSEMNVSTLELGDSALYLCASSRQGLAAGQFFGPGTRLTVL.

This chain joins TRBV30 and TRBJ1-5, with a tentative D call TRBD1 (5 bases). The CDR3 has 13 residues. Trimming stripped 0 bases from V and 3 bases from J, with 6 bases between. Germline CDR1 is GTSNPN and CDR2 is SVGIG (reference sequence). The CDR3 coding sequence is TGTGCCTGGAGTGTGACAGTCAATCAGCCCCAGCATTTT. Encoded protein: CAWSVTVNQPQHF.

This clone occurred once. The rearrangement uses TRBV10-3 and TRBJ2-7, with TRBD1 matching 8 bases. This CDR3 comprises 13 residues. Trimming removed 7 bases from V and 3 bases from J; junction bases left unmatched: 5. CDR1 is ENHRY and CDR2 is SYGVKD in the germline V gene. The CDR3 reads CAITPTGGYEQYF. CDR3 in DNA: TGTGCCATCACCCCAACAGGGGGCTACGAGCAGTACTTC.